The clone carrying this T cell receptor (beta chain) was counted between two and nine times. All of the isolated RNA was reverse transcribed, so expressed TCRB transcripts were sequenced. Assay used: immunoSEQ multiplex PCR; TCRdb lists only in-frame clones, some missing. There are roughly 150,000 clones in the sample; under 9.5% occur only once, and almost 0.65% lies in the top ten. This sample was included in a study of beta chain features in type 1 diabetes. The specimen sequenced was central memory CD4+ T cells from blood. The TCR originated in a man between 18 and 35 years old in good health.

CDR3: CASSYGNSNQPQHF. The CDR3 region has the DNA TGTGCCAGTAGTTACGGTAATAGCAATCAGCCCCAGCATTTT. The chain has TRBV19 and TRBJ1-5, with no clear D. The germline V gene encodes CDR1 LNHDA and CDR2 SQIVND (reference sequence). The CDR3 has 14 amino acids. The ends were cut back, 5 bases at V and 0 bases at J, with 8 bases in the middle.